Listed here are 2 T cell receptor beta chains from one sample, sequenced in a study of T cell repertoires in cytomegalovirus infection. Their antigens remain unidentified. Using its own MiXCR run on the reads, TCRdb lists one record per CDR3 protein. This sample yields about 830,000 distinct CDR3 sequences, of which approximately 32% are seen a single time; 9.5% to 15% belongs to the top ten. Sample: cultured CD8+ T cells from PBMCs, taken from culture after CMV antigen stimulation. Receptors were obtained from a human donor in good health (CMV status not recorded). Some clones in this sample may be carry-over from other donors' samples.

This clonotype was seen more than once but under ten times. The chain employs TRBV7-2 and TRBJ2-2, with D unresolved. V was pared by 0 bases and J by 2 bases, with 13 bases between. This CDR3 contains 17 residues. CDR1 and CDR2 (germline): SGHTA, FQGNSA. The CDR3 DNA follows: TGTGCCAGCAGCTTAGCGGATCACCTTATAAACACCGGGGAGCTGTTTTTT. Protein product: CASSLADHLINTGELFF.

V is TRBV27 and J is TRBJ2-5; possibly TRBD1 or TRBD2 for D (5 bases each). CDR1 MNHEY and CDR2 SMNVEV come from the germline V gene (reference sequence). The length of the CDR3 is 14 residues. Trimming shortened V by 6 bases and J by 2 bases, and 13 bases separated the two germline ends. The CDR3 here is CASSFWGNQETQYF. The CDR3 coding sequence is TGTGCCAGCAGCTTCTGGGGGAATCAAGAGACCCAGTACTTC.